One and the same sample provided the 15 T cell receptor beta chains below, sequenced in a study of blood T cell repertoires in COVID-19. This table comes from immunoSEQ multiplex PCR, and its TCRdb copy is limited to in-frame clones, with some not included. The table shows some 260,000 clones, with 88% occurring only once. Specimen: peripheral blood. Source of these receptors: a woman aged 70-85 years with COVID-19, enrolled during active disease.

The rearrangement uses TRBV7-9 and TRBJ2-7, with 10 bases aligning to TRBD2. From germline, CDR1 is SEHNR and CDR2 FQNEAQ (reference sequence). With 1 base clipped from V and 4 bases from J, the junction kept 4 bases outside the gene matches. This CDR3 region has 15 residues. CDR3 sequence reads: CASSLVSSGSYEQYF. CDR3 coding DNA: TGTGCCAGCAGCTTAGTTTCTAGCGGGAGTTACGAGCAGTACTTC. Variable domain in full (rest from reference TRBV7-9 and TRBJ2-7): DTGVSQNPRHKITKRGQNVTFRCDPISEHNRLYWYRQTLGQGPEFLTYFQNEAQLEKSRLLSDRFSAERPKGSFSTLEIQRTEQGDSAMYLCASSLVSSGSYEQYFGPGTRLTVT.

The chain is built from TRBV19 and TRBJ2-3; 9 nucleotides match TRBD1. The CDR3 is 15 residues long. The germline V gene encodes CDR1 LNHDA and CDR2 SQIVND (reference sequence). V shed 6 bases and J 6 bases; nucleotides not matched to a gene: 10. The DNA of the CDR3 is TGTGCCAGTAGAGATCCGGGACAGGGCCGCGATACGCAGTATTTT. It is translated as CASRDPGQGRDTQYF.

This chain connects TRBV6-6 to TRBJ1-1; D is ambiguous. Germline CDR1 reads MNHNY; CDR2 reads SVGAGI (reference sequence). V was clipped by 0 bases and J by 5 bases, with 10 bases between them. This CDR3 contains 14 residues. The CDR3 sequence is CASSYSGPRTEAFF. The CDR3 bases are TGTGCCAGCAGTTACTCGGGCCCCCGGACTGAAGCTTTCTTT.

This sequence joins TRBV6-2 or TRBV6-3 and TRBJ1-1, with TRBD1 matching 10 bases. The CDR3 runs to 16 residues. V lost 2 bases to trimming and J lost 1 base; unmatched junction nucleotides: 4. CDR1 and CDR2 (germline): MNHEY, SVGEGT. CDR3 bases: TGTGCCAGCAGTTACACGGGACAGGGGTGGAACACTGAAGCTTTCTTT. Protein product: CASSYTGQGWNTEAFF.

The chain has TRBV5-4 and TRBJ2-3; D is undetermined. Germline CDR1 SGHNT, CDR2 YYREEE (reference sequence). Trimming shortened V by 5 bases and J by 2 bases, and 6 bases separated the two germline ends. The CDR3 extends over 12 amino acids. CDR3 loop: CASSQNTDTQYF. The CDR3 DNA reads TGTGCCAGCAGTCAAAACACAGATACGCAGTATTTT. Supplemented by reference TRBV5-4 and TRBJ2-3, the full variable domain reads ETGVTQSPTHLIKTRGQQVTLRCSSQSGHNTVSWYQQALGQGPQFIFQYYREEENGRGNFPPRFSGLQFPNYSSELNVNALELDDSALYLCASSQNTDTQYFGPGTRLTVL.

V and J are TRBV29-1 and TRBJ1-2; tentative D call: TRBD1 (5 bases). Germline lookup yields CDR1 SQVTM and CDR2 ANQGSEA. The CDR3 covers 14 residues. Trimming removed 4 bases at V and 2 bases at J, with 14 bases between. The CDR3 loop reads CSVGAKAGNYGYTF. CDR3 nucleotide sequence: TGCAGCGTTGGAGCTAAGGCAGGGAACTATGGCTACACCTTC.

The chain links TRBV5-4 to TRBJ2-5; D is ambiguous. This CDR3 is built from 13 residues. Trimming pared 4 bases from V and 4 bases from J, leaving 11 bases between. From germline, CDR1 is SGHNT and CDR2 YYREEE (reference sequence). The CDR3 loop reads CASSPYSGETQYF. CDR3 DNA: TGTGCCAGCAGCCCGTACTCCGGAGAGACCCAGTACTTC.

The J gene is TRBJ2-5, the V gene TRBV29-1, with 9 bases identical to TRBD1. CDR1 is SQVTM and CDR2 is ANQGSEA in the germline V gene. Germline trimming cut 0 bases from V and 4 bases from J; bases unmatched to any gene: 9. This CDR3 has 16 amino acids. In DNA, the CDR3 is TGCAGCGTTGAAGACCCCTCAAGACAGGGGGGAGAGACCCAGTACTTC. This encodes CSVEDPSRQGGETQYF.

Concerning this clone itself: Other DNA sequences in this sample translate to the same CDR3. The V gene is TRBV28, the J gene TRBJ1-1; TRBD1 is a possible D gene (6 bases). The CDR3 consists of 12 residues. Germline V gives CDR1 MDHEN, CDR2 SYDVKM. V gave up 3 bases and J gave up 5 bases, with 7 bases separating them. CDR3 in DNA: TGTGCCAGCAGTTTCAGGGGAACTGAAGCTTTCTTT. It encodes CASSFRGTEAFF.

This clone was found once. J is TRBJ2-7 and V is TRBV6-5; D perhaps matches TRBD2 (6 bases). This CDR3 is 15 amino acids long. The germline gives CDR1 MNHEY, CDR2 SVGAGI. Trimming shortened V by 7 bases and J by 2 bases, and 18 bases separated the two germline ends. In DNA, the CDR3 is TGTGCCAGCACGAGCCGGGCTAGCGCTACCTACGAGCAGTACTTC. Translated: CASTSRASATYEQYF.

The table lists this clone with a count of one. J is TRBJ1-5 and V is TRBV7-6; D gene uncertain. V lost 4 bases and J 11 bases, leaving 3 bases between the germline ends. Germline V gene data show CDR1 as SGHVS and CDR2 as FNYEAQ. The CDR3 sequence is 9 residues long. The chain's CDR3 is CASSCTQHF. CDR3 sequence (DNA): TGTGCCAGCAGCTGTACCCAGCATTTT.

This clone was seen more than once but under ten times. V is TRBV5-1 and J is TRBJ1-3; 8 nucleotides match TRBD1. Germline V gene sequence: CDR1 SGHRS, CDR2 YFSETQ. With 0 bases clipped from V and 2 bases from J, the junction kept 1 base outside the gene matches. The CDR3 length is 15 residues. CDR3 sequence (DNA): TGCGCCAGCAGCTTGGACAGGGGGACTGGAAACACCATATATTTT. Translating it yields CASSLDRGTGNTIYF. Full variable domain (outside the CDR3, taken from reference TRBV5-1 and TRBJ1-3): KAGVTQTPRYLIKTRGQQVTLSCSPISGHRSVSWYQQTPGQGLQFLFEYFSETQRNKGNFPGRFSGRQFSNSRSEMNVSTLELGDSALYLCASSLDRGTGNTIYFGEGSWLTVV.

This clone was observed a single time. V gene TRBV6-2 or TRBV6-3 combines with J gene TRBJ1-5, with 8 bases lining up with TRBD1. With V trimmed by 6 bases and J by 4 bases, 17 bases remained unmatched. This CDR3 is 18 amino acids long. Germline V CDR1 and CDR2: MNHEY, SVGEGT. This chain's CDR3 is CASSRPGTGGGRNQPQHF. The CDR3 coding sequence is TGTGCCAGCAGCCGTCCCGGGACAGGAGGAGGAAGAAATCAGCCCCAGCATTTT.

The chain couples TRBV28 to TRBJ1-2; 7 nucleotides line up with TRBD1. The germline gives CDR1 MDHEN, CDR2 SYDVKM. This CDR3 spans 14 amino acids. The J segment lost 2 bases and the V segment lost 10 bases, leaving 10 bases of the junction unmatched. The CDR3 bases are TGTGCCACCCAAAGCGGGGGACAGAACTATGGCTACACCTTC. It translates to CATQSGGQNYGYTF.

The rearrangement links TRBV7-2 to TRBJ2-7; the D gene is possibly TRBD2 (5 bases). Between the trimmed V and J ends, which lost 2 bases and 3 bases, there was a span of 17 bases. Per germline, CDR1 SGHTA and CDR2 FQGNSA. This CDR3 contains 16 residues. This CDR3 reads CASSLWVWEPGYEQYF. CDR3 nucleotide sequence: TGTGCCAGCAGCTTATGGGTTTGGGAGCCCGGCTACGAGCAGTACTTC.